The 9 T cell receptor beta chains below were found in one sample sequenced in a study of control samples from healthy donors and cancer patients. Clones were read by immunoSEQ multiplex PCR, and TCRdb kept only the in-frame ones, dropping some. The sample carries fewer than 95,000 clones, around 86% recorded once. Sample: blood. The receptors come from a man aged 25 to 45 in good health.

The J gene is TRBJ2-3, the V gene TRBV29-1; D is unresolved. CDR3 length: 13 residues. Per the germline V gene, CDR1 is SQVTM and CDR2 is ANQGSEA. Trimming pared 4 bases from V and 2 bases from J, leaving 10 bases between. The CDR3 region has the DNA TGCAGCGTTGTGTTGGTCCTCACAGATACGCAGTATTTT. This sequence encodes CSVVLVLTDTQYF.

The rearrangement uses TRBV5-4 and TRBJ1-6; the D gene is possibly TRBD1 (5 bases). Germline V gene lookup returns CDR1 SGHNT and CDR2 YYREEE (reference sequence). This CDR3 is built from 15 residues. Trimming stripped 2 bases from V and 7 bases from J, with 13 bases between. The CDR3 sequence is CASSFKGTGNSPLHF. As DNA, the CDR3 is TGTGCCAGCAGCTTTAAGGGGACGGGCAATTCACCCCTCCACTTT.

The chain combines TRBV21-1 with TRBJ2-7. TRBV21-1 is a documented pseudogene. This CDR3 contains 14 residues. CDR3 DNA sequence: TGTGCCAGCAGCAAAGGGCGAGGGGCCTACGAGCAGTACGTC. Residues: CASSKGRGAYEQYV.

V gene TRBV12-3 or TRBV12-4 combines with J gene TRBJ2-7; maybe TRBD1 (6 bases). The CDR3 is 13 residues long. V lost 5 bases and J lost 5, with 13 bases in between. Here the CDR3 reads CASSPQQGNEQYF. In nucleotides, the CDR3 is TGTGCCAGCAGTCCCCAACAGGGAAACGAGCAGTACTTC.

The gene calls are TRBV9 and TRBJ2-7, with 10 positions matching TRBD2. The J segment lost 6 bases and the V segment lost 4 bases, leaving 16 bases of the junction unmatched. The germline V gene has CDR1 SGDLS and CDR2 YYNGEE. The CDR3 spans 17 residues. The CDR3 DNA reads TGTGCCAGCAGCCCCCTGAGAGCGGGGGGGGACAAGGGCGAGCAGTACTTC. It specifies CASSPLRAGGDKGEQYF.

The rearrangement uses TRBV5-1 and TRBJ1-1; D is unresolved. Between the trimmed V and J ends, which lost 0 bases and 1 base, there was a span of 7 bases. The CDR3 consists of 14 residues. From germline, CDR1 is SGHRS and CDR2 YFSETQ. The CDR3 sequence: CASSLVWENTEAFF. CDR3 nucleotides: TGCGCCAGCAGCTTGGTCTGGGAGAACACTGAAGCTTTCTTT.

This clone was seen more than once but under ten times. The chain couples TRBV12-3 or TRBV12-4 to TRBJ1-5, with D unresolved. The CDR3 is 13 residues long. Trimming pared 6 bases from V and 3 bases from J, leaving 9 bases between. CDR3 bases: TGTGCCAGCAGCCCGGATAACAATCAGCCCCAGCATTTT. Translated, it gives CASSPDNNQPQHF.

The chain has TRBV10-2 and TRBJ2-7, with D perhaps matching TRBD1 or TRBD2 (5 bases each). The V gene lost 0 bases and the J gene lost 5 bases, with 14 bases spanning the gap. Germline loops: CDR1 WSHSY, CDR2 SAAADI. The CDR3 totals 15 residues. CDR3 loop: CASSESNPGQDEQYV. The CDR3 DNA reads TGCGCCAGCAGTGAGTCGAATCCGGGGCAGGACGAGCAGTACGTC.

The chain is built from TRBV7-9 and TRBJ1-2, with 10 bases matching TRBD1. The J segment lost 3 bases and the V segment lost 2 bases, leaving 9 bases of the junction unmatched. Germline V gene lookup returns CDR1 SEHNR and CDR2 FQNEAQ (reference sequence). The CDR3 is made up of 17 amino acids. The CDR3 loop reads CASSLLRTGGVDYGYTF. The CDR3, as DNA: TGTGCCAGCAGCTTACTTAGGACAGGGGGAGTCGACTATGGCTACACCTTC.